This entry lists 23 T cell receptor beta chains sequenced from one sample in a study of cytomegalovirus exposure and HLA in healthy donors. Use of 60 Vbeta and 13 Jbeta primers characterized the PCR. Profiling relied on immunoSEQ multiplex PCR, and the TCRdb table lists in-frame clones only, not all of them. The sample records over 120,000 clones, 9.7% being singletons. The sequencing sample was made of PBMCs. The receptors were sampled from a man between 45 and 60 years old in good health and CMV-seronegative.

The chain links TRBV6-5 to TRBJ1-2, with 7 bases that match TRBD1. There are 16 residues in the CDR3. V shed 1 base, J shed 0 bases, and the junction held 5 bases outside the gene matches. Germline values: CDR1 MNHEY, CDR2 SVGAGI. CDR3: CASSYWDRTTNYGYTF. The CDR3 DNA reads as TGTGCCAGCAGTTACTGGGACAGAACAACTAACTATGGCTACACCTTC.

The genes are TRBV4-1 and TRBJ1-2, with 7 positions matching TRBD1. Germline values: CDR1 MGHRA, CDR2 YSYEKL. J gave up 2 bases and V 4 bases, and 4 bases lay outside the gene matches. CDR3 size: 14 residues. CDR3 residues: CASSRQGVNYGYTF. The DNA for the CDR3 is TGCGCCAGCAGCCGACAGGGAGTCAACTATGGCTACACCTTC.

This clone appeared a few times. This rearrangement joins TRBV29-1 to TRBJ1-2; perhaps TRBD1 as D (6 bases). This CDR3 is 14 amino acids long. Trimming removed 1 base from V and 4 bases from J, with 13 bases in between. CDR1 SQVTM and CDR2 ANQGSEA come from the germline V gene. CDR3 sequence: CSVEGVRGPYGYTF. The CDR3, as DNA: TGCAGCGTTGAAGGGGTCAGGGGCCCCTATGGCTACACCTTC.

CDR3 protein: CASSQGQGPSNEKLFF. CDR3 nucleotide sequence: TGTGCCAGCAGCCAGGGACAGGGCCCTTCTAATGAAAAACTGTTTTTT. The J gene is TRBJ1-4, the V gene TRBV7-2; 9 bases map to TRBD1. Germline-derived CDR1 and CDR2 are SGHTA and FQGNSA. The length of the CDR3 is 16 residues. J was trimmed by 3 bases and V by 5 bases; bases with no gene match: 7.

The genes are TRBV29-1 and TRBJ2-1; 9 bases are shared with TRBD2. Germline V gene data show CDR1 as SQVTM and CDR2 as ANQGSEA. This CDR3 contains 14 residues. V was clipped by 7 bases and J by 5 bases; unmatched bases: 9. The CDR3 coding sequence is TGCAGCGCCGTTCGGGGACTAGCTAACAATGAGCAGTTCTTC. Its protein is CSAVRGLANNEQFF.

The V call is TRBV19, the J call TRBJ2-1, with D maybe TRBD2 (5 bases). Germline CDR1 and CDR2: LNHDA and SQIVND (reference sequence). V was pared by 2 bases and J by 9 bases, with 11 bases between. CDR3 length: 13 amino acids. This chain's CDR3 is CASSITTEGEQFF. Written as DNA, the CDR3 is TGTGCCAGTAGTATAACCACCGAGGGTGAGCAGTTCTTC.

In DNA, the CDR3 is TGTGCCAGCAGCTGGGGGACTAGCGGGACTAGCACAGATACGCAGTATTTT. Its translation: CASSWGTSGTSTDTQYF. The chain links TRBV7-3 to TRBJ2-3; the match to TRBD2 covers 13 bases. V was pared by 4 bases and J by 0 bases, with 4 bases of the junction left unmatched. The V gene's germline CDR1 is SGHTA and CDR2 FQGTGA. The CDR3 contains 17 residues.

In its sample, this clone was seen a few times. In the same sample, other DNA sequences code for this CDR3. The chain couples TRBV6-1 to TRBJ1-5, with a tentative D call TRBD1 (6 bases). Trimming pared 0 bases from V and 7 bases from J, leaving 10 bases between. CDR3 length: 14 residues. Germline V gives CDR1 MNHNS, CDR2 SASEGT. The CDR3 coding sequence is TGTGCCAGCAGTGAAGCGCGAGGGGGACAGCCCCAGCATTTT. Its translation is CASSEARGGQPQHF.

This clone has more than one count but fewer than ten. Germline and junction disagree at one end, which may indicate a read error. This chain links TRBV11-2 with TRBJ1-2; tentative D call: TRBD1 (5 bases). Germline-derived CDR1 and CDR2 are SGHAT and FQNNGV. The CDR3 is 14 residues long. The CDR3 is CTSSSTATNYGYTF. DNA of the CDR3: TGTACCAGCAGCTCGACAGCCACTAACTATGGCTACACCTTC.

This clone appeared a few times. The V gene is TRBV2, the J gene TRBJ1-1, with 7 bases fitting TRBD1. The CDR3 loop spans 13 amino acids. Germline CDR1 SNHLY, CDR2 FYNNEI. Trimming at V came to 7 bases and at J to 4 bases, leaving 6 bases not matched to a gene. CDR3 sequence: CASKGRGVTEAFF. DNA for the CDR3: TGTGCCAGCAAGGGCAGGGGGGTCACTGAAGCTTTCTTT.

The CDR3 protein is CASSEAGRRSSYEQYF. Here the CDR3 DNA reads TGTGCCAGCAGTGAAGCTGGCAGGAGGAGCTCCTACGAGCAGTACTTC. The chain links TRBV25-1 to TRBJ2-7; D perhaps matches TRBD2 (5 bases). CDR3 length equals 16 residues. V was trimmed by 2 bases and J by 0 bases, leaving 14 bases between them. CDR1 MGHDK and CDR2 SYGVNS come from the germline V gene.

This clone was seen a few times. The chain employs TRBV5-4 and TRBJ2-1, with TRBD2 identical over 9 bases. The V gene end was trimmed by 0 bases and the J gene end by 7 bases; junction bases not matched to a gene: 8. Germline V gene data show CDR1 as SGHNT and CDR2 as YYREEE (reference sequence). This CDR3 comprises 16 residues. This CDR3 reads CASSLAGGGAVNEQFF. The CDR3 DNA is TGTGCCAGCAGCTTGGCCGGCGGGGGGGCGGTTAATGAGCAGTTCTTC.

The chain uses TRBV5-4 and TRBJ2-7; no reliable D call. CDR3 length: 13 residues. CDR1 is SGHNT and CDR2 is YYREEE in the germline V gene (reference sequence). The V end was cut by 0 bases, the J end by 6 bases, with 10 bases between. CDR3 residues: CASSLVGGGEQYF. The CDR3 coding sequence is TGTGCCAGCAGCTTGGTCGGTGGTGGCGAGCAGTACTTC.

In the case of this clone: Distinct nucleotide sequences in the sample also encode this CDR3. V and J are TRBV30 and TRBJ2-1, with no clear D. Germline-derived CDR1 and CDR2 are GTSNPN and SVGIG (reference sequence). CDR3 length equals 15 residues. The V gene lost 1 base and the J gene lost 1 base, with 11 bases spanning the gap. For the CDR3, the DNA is TGTGCCTGGAGTGGCGCTAGTGTATCCTACAATGAGCAGTTCTTC. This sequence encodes CAWSGASVSYNEQFF.

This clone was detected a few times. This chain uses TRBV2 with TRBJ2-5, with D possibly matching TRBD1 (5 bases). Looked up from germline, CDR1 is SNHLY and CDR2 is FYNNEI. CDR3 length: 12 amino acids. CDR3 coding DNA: TGTGCACCAGGGATTGGGCGAGAGACCCAGTACTTC. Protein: CAPGIGRETQYF.

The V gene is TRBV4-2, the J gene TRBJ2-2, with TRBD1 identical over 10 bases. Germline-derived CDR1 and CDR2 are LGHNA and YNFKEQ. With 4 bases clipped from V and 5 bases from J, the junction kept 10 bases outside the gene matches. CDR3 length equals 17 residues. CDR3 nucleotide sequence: TGTGCCAGCAGCCCGAACTTACCGGGACAGGGGACCGGGGAGCTGTTTTTT. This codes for CASSPNLPGQGTGELFF.

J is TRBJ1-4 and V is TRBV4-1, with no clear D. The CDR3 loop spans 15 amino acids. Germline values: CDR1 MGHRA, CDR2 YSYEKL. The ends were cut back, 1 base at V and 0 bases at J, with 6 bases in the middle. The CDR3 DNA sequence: TGCGCCAGCAGCCAAGTCTTTGCAACTAATGAAAAACTGTTTTTT. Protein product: CASSQVFATNEKLFF.

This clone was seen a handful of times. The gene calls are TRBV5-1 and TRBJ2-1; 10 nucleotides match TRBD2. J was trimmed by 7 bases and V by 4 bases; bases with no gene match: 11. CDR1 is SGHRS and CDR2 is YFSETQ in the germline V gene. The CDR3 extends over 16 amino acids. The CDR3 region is CASSHIAGGGGNEQFF. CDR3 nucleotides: TGCGCCAGCAGCCATATAGCGGGAGGCGGAGGGAATGAGCAGTTCTTC.

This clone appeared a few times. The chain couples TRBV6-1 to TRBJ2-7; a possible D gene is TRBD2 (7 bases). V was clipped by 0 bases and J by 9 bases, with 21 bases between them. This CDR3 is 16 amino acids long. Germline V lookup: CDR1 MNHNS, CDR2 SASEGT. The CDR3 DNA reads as TGTGCCAGCAGTGAAGCGGGGGGGCGGGGCTCTACGAGGCAGTACTTC. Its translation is CASSEAGGRGSTRQYF.

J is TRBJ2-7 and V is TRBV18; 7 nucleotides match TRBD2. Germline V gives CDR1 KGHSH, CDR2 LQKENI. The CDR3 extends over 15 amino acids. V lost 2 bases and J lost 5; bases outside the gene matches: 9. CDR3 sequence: CASSPTLAAGDEQYF. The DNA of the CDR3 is TGTGCCAGCTCACCAACTCTAGCGGCCGGGGACGAGCAGTACTTC.

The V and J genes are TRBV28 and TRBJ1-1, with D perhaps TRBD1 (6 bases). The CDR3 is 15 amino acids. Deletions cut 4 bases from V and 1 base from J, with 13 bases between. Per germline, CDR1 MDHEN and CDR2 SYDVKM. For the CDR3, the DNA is TGTGCCAGCAGTTCCCCGGGACATGGGAACACTGAAGCTTTCTTT. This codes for CASSSPGHGNTEAFF. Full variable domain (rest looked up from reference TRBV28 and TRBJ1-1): DVKVTQSSRYLVKRTGEKVFLECVQDMDHENMFWYRQDPGLGLRLIYFSYDVKMKEKGDIPEGYSVSREKKERFSLILESASTNQTSMYLCASSSPGHGNTEAFFGQGTRLTVV.

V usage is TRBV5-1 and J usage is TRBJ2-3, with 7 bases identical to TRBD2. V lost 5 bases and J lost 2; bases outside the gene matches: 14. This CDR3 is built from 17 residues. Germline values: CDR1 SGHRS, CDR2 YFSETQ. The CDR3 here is CASRRIFASGNTDTQYF. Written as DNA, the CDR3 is TGCGCCAGCAGAAGGATATTCGCTAGCGGAAACACAGATACGCAGTATTTT.

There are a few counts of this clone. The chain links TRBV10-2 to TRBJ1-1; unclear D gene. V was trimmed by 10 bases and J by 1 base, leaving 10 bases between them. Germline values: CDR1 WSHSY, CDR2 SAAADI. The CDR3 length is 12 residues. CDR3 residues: CATRGGNTEAFF. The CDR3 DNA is TGCGCCACCAGAGGAGGGAACACTGAAGCTTTCTTT.